This section outlines one T cell receptor (beta chain) sequence together with its context. Antigen: not known. T cells were sequenced at a targeted depth of 1 in 200,000 to 1 in 1 million. The method was immunoSEQ multiplex PCR; TCRdb's version includes in-frame clones alone and lacks a portion of them. The sample holds 110,000 to 150,000 clones, about three quarters seen once. The CDR3 totals 17 residues. Trimming pared 0 bases from V and 0 bases from J, leaving 12 bases between. Germline V gene sequence: CDR1 SEHNR, CDR2 FQNEAQ (reference sequence). The sample belongs to a study of cytotoxic CD8 clonotypes in ibrutinib-treated CLL. Study findings and constraints: Public clonotypes were seen rarely and were contracted or stable on treatment.

The input for sequencing was PBMCs, taken after 24 months of ibrutinib treatment. This receptor was identified in a human donor with chronic lymphocytic leukemia. This chain uses TRBV7-9 with TRBJ2-1; no clear D. The CDR3 nucleotides are TGTGCCAGCAGCTTAGCGGGTGGGCGGACCTCCTACAATGAGCAGTTCTTC. Translated, it gives CASSLAGGRTSYNEQFF.